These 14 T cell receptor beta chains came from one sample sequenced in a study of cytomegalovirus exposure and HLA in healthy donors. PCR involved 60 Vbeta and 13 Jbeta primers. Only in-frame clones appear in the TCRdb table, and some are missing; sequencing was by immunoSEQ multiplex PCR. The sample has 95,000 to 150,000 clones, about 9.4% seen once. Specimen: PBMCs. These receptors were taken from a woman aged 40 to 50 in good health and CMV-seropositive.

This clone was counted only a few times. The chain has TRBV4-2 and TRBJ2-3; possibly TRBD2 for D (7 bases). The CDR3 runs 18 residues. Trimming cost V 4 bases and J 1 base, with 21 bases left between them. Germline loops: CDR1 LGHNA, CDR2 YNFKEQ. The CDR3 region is CASSRGAGVSGGTDTQYF. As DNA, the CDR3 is TGTGCCAGCAGCCGGGGGGCTGGCGTGAGCGGGGGCACAGATACGCAGTATTTT.

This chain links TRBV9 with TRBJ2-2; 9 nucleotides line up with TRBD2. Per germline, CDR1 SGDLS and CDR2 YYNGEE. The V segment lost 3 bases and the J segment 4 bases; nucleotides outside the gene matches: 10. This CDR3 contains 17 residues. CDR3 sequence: CASSGDLTSGVTGELFF. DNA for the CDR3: TGTGCCAGCAGCGGAGACCTGACTAGCGGTGTCACCGGGGAGCTGTTTTTT.

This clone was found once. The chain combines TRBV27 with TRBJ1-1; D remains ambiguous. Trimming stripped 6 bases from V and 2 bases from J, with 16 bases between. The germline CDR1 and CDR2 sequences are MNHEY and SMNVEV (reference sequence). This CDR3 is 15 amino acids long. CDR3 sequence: CASSMSAISNTEAFF. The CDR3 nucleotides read TGTGCCAGCAGCATGTCAGCGATCTCTAACACTGAAGCTTTCTTT.

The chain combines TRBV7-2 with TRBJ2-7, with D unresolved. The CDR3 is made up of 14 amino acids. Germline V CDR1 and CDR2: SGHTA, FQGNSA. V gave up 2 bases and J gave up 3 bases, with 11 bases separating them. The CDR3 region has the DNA TGTGCCAGCAGCTTATCTGGCCAGTACTACGAGCAGTACTTC. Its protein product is CASSLSGQYYEQYF.

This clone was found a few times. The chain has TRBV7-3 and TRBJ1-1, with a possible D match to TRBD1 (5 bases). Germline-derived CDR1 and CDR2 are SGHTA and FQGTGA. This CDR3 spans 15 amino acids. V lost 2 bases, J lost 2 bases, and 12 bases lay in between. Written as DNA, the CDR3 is TGTGCCAGCAGCTTAGATGGGGCGGTTAACACTGAAGCTTTCTTT. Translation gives CASSLDGAVNTEAFF.

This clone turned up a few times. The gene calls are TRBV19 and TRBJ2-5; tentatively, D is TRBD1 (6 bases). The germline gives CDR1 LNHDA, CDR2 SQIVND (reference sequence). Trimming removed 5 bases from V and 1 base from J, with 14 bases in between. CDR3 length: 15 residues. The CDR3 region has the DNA TGTGCCAGTAGTTCAACCACAGGGATCCAAGAGACCCAGTACTTC. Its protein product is CASSSTTGIQETQYF.

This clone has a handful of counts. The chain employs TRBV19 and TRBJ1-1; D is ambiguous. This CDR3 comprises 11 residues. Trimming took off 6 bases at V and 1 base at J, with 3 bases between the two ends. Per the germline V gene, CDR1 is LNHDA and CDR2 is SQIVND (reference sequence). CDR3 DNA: TGTGCCAGTAGGAGGAACACTGAAGCTTTCTTT. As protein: CASRRNTEAFF.

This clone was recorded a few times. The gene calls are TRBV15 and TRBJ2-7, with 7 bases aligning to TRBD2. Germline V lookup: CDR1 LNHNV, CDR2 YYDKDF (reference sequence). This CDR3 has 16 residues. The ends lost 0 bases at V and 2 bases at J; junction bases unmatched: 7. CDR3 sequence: CATSREPGGTTYEQYF. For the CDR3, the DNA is TGTGCCACCAGCAGAGAACCGGGGGGTACGACCTACGAGCAGTACTTC.

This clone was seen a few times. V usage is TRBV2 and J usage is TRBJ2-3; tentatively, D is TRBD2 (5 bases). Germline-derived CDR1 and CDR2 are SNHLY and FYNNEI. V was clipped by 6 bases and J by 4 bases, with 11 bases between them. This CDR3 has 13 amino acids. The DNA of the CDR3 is TGTGCCAGCAGCCTGAGTAGCGCAGATACGCAGTATTTT. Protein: CASSLSSADTQYF. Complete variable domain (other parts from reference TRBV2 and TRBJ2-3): EPEVTQTPSHQVTQMGQEVILRCVPISNHLYFYWYRQILGQKVEFLVSFYNNEISEKSEIFDDQFSVERPDGSNFTLKIRSTKLEDSAMYFCASSLSSADTQYFGPGTRLTVL.

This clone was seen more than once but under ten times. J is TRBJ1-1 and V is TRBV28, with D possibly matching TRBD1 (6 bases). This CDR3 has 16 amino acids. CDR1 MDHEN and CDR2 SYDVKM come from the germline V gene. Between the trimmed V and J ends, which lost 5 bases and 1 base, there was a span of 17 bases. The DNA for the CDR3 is TGTGCCAGCAGTGTTTCCACAGGGTATGGGAACACTGAAGCTTTCTTT. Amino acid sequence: CASSVSTGYGNTEAFF.

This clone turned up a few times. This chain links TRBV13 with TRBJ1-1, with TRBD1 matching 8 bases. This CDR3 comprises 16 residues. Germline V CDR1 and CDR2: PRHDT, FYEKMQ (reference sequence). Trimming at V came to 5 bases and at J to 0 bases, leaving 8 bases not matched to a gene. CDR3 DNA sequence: TGTGCCAGCAGCCCCTGGACAGGGTCTATGAACACTGAAGCTTTCTTT. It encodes CASSPWTGSMNTEAFF. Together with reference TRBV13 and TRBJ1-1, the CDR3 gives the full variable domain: AAGVIQSPRHLIKEKRETATLKCYPIPRHDTVYWYQQGPGQDPQFLISFYEKMQSDKGSIPDRFSAQQFSDYHSELNMSSLELGDSALYFCASSPWTGSMNTEAFFGQGTRLTVV.

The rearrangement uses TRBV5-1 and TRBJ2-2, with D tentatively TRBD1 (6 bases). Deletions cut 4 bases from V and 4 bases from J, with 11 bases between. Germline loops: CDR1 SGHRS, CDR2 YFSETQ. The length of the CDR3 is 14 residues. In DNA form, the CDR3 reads TGCGCCAGCAGCGGACAGATGGGCACCGGGGAGCTGTTTTTT. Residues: CASSGQMGTGELFF.

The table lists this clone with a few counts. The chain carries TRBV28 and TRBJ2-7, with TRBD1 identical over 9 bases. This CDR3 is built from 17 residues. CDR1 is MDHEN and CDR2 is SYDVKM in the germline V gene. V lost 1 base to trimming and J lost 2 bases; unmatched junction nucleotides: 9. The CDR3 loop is CASSLSAPGQGTYEQYF. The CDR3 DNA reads TGTGCCAGCAGTTTATCAGCGCCGGGACAGGGAACCTACGAGCAGTACTTC.

CDR3 nucleotides: TGTGCCATCAGTGAGTCGGATGGGTCAAGGGGTCGGAAACTGTTTTTT. Amino acid sequence: CAISESDGSRGRKLFF. J is TRBJ1-4 and V is TRBV10-3; D is perhaps TRBD1 (5 bases). V was cut by 0 bases and J by 11 bases, with 19 bases left in between. Germline CDR1 is ENHRY and CDR2 is SYGVKD. This CDR3 spans 16 amino acids.